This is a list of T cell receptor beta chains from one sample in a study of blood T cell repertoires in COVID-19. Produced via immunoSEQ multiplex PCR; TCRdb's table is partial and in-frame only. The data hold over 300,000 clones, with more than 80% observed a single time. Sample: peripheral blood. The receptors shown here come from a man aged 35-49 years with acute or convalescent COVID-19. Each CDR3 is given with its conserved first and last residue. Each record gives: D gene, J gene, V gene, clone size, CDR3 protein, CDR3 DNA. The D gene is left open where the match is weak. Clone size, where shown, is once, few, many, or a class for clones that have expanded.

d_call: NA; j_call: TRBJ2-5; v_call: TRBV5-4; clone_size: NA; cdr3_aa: CASSLVPNQETQYF; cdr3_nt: TGTGCCAGCAGCTTGGTTCCTAACCAAGAGACCCAGTACTTC
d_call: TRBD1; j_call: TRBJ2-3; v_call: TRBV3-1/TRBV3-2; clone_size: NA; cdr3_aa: CASSRTIPGGFTLDTQYF; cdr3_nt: TGTGCCAGCAGCCGAACCATCCCAGGGGGATTCACACTAGATACGCAGTATTTT
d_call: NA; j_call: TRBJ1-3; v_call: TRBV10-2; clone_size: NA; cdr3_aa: CASSEFISGNTIYF; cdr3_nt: TGCGCCAGCAGTGAGTTTATATCTGGAAACACCATATATTTT
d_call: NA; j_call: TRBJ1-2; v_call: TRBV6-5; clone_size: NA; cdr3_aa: CASARARGYGYTF; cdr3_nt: TGTGCCAGCGCCAGGGCCCGAGGATATGGCTACACCTTC
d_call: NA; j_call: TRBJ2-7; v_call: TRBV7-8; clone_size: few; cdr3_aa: CASSLVSGMGEQYF; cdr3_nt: TGTGCCAGCAGCTTAGTTTCAGGGATGGGCGAGCAGTACTTC
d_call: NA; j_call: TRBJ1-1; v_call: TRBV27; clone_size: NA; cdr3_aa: CASSSTAGFPNTEAFF; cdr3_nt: TGTGCCAGCAGTTCAACCGCAGGGTTCCCGAACACTGAAGCTTTCTTT
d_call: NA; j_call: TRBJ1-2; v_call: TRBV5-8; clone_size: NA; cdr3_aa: CASSWRGSYGYTF; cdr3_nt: TGTGCCAGCAGCTGGCGGGGCTCCTATGGCTACACCTTC
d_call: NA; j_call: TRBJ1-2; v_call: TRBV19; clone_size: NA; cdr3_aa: CASTTFKSLFYGYTF; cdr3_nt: TGTGCCAGCACGACATTCAAATCCCTTTTCTATGGCTACACCTTC
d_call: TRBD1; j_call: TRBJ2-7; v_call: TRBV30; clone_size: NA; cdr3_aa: CAWSAGTGAYEQYF; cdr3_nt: TGTGCCTGGAGCGCCGGGACAGGGGCCTACGAGCAGTACTTC
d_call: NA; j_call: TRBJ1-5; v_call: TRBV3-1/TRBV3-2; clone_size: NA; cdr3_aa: CASSQVGGSQPQHF; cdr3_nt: TGTGCCAGCAGCCAAGTTGGAGGAAGTCAGCCCCAGCATTTT
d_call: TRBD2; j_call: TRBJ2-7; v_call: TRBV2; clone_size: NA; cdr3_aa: CASSDGAGVSDEQYF; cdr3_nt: TGTGCCAGCAGTGACGGAGCGGGGGTGTCGGACGAGCAGTACTTC
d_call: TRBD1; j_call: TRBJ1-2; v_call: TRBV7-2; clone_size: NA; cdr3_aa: CASSFTGTGASNYGYTF; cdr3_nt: TGTGCCAGCAGCTTTACCGGGACAGGGGCTTCTAACTATGGCTACACCTTC
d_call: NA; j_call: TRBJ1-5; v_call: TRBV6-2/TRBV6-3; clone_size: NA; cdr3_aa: CASSYLQGEGNQPQHF; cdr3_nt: TGTGCCAGCAGTTACCTACAGGGCGAGGGCAATCAGCCCCAGCATTTT
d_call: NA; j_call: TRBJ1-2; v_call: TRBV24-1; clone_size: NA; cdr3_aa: CATSDPGLNYGYTF; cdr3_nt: TGTGCCACCAGTGATCCAGGTCTTAACTATGGCTACACCTTC
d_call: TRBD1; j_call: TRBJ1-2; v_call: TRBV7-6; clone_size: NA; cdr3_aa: CASSLLTPPVVDRSNYGYTF; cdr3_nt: TGTGCCAGCAGCTTATTAACACCTCCTGTGGTGGACAGGTCTAACTATGGCTACACCTTC
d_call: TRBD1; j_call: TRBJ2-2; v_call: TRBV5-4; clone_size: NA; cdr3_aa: CASSFGQGDTGELFF; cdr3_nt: TGTGCCAGCAGCTTTGGACAGGGGGACACCGGGGAGCTGTTTTTT
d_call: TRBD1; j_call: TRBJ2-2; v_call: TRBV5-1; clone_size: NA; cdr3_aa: CASSFSTGDAGELFF; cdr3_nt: TGCGCCAGCAGCTTTTCGACAGGGGATGCGGGGGAGCTGTTTTTT
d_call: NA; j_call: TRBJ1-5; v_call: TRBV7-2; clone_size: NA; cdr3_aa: CASSLGRVRNQPQHF; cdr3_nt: TGTGCCAGCAGCTTGGGGAGGGTTCGCAATCAGCCCCAGCATTTT
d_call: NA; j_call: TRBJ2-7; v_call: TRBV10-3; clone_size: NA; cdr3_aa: CAISDSFLEQYF; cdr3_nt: TGTGCCATCAGTGACAGTTTTTTGGAGCAGTACTTC
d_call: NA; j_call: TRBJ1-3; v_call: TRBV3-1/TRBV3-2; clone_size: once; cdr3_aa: CASSQVITPGNTIYF; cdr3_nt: TGTGCCAGCAGCCAAGTAATCACACCTGGAAACACCATATATTTT
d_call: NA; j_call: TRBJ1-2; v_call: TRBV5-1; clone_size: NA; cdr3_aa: CASSPQGQDTNYGYTF; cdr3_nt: TGCGCCAGCAGCCCCCAGGGTCAGGATACTAACTATGGCTACACCTTC
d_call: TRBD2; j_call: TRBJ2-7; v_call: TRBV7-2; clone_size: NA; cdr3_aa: CASSLGSGGHIFYEQYF; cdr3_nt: TGTGCCAGCAGCTTAGGATCGGGGGGGCATATTTTTTACGAGCAGTACTTC
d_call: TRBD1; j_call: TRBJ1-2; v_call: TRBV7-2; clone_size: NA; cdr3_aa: CASSLRGLRGGYTF; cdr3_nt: TGTGCCAGCAGCTTAAGGGGGCTAAGGGGTGGCTACACCTTC
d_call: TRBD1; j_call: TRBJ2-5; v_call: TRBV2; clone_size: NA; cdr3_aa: CASIRSGGSETQYF; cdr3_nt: TGTGCCAGCATTCGTTCAGGGGGCTCAGAGACCCAGTACTTC
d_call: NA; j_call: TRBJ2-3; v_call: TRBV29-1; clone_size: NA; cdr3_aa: CSVIEPPQYF; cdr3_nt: TGCAGCGTTATAGAGCCTCCGCAGTATTTT
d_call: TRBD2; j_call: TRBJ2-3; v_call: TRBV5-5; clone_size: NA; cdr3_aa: CASSAGLADYTDTQYF; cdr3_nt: TGTGCCAGCAGCGCGGGACTAGCGGACTACACAGATACGCAGTATTTT
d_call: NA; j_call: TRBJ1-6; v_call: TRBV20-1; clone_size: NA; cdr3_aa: CSASDDSQNTGNSPLHF; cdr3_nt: TGCAGTGCTAGTGATGACAGTCAGAACACGGGCAATTCACCCCTCCACTTT
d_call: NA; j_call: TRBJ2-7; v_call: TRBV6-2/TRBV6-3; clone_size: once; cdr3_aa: CASSGGTVGTYEQYF; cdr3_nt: TGTGCCAGCAGTGGCGGGACTGTAGGCACCTACGAGCAGTACTTC
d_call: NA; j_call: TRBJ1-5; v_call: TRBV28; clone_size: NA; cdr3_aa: CASTLGGNSNQPQHF; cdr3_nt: TGTGCCAGCACCCTAGGAGGAAATAGCAATCAGCCCCAGCATTTT
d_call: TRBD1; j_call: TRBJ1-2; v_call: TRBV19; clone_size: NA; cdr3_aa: CASRQGALGFRYGYTF; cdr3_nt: TGTGCCAGCAGACAGGGGGCGTTAGGATTTCGTTATGGCTACACCTTC
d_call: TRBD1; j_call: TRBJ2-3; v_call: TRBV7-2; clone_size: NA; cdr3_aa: CASSSTGGRVTQYF; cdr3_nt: TGTGCCAGCAGCAGTACAGGGGGCCGAGTTACGCAGTATTTT
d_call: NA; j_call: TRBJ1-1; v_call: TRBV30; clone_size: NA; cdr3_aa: CAWSVLSGAGAEAFF; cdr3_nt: TGTGCCTGGAGTGTCCTCAGTGGGGCGGGGGCTGAAGCTTTCTTT
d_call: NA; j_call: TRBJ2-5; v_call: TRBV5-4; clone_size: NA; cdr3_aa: CASSPGRRETQYF; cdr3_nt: TGTGCCAGCAGCCCCGGGAGACGGGAGACCCAGTACTTC
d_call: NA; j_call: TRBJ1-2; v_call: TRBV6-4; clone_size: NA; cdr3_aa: CASSYYTGSGYTF; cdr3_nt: TGTGCCAGCAGTTATTACACAGGGAGTGGCTACACCTTC